This is a list of T cell receptor beta chains from one sample in a study of type 1 regulatory T cells. These receptors lack a known antigen. TCRdb analysed the reads with MiXCR anew, one entry per CDR3 protein. Of fewer than 80,000 distinct CDR3 sequences in the sample, about 20% are singletons; the top ten hold more than 6.5%. Material: cultured type 1 regulatory T (Tr1) cells, either the whole culture or a sorted fraction (not recorded which). These receptors all come from a human donor in good health. CDR3s include the opening cysteine and the closing phenylalanine or tryptophan. The D gene is left open where the match is weak. Only part of the rows carry a size: once, few, many, or a class if the clone is expanded.

DNA,CDR3,J,V,size,D
TGTGCCAGCAGCGGGGATTTGAACACTGAAGCTTTCTTT,CASSGDLNTEAFF,TRBJ1-1,TRBV7-8,many,.
TGCAGCGTTGAAGATGGACTAGCGTCGGAGACCCAGTACTTC,CSVEDGLASETQYF,TRBJ2-5,TRBV29-1,.,TRBD2
TGTGCCAGCAGCCCCGGGGACAGGGGATATGGCTACACCTTC,CASSPGDRGYGYTF,TRBJ1-2,TRBV3-1,few,TRBD1
TGTGCCAGCAGTTTACCCCCAGGGGAGAATGAAGCTTTCTTT,CASSLPPGENEAFF,TRBJ1-1,TRBV12-3/TRBV12-4,.,.
TGTGCCAGCAGCCAAGATACCCCGCGGACAGGGGGATCCGGGGAGCTGTTTTTT,CASSQDTPRTGGSGELFF,TRBJ2-2,TRBV14,few,TRBD1
TGTGCCAGCTCACGGGAGGGGGGCCAACGAGTTACGCAGTATTTT,CASSREGGQRVTQYF,TRBJ2-3,TRBV18,.,.
TGTGCCAGCAGTTGGACAGATACGCAGTATTTT,CASSWTDTQYF,TRBJ2-3,TRBV12-3/TRBV12-4,many,.
TGTGCCAGTACCGAGACAGGGAAGAGCTACGAGCAGTACTTC,CASTETGKSYEQYF,TRBJ2-7,TRBV19,few,TRBD1
TGTGCCACCAGTGATTTCCCCCGGGCTGGTGGCTACACCTTC,CATSDFPRAGGYTF,TRBJ1-2,TRBV24-1,.,.
TGTGCCACCAGCAGAACGGACAGCCCTGCGGATTCACCCCTCCACTTT,CATSRTDSPADSPLHF,TRBJ1-6,TRBV15,.,.
TGCAGTGCTCTAAACCCGGTGTCTAGCAATCAGCCCCAGCATTTT,CSALNPVSSNQPQHF,TRBJ1-5,TRBV20-1,.,.
TGCGCCAGCAGCTTGCCCCAGGTTCGCAACTACAATGAGCAGTTCTTC,CASSLPQVRNYNEQFF,TRBJ2-1,TRBV5-1,.,.
TGTGCCAGCTCACCACCGAGAGGGACAGGGAATTACGAGCAGTACTTC,CASSPPRGTGNYEQYF,TRBJ2-7,TRBV18,once,TRBD1
TGTGCCACCAGCGAGGGGACTTCACCCCTCCACTTT,CATSEGTSPLHF,TRBJ1-6,TRBV15,many,.
TGTGCCAGCAGCTTAAGGGGAGTGAGCAATCAGCCCCAGCATTTT,CASSLRGVSNQPQHF,TRBJ1-5,TRBV5-6,few,.
TGTGCCAGCAGCTTAGCCACGTCGCGTAGGGAGCTGTTTTTT,CASSLATSRRELFF,TRBJ2-2,TRBV7-2,few,.
TGTGCCAGCAGCTTAGCTCCGGGCCCTGGAAACACCATATATTTT,CASSLAPGPGNTIYF,TRBJ1-3,TRBV7-6,.,.
TGCAGCGCCGACACGCCTGGGGCCAACGTCCTGACTTTC,CSADTPGANVLTF,TRBJ2-6,TRBV29-1,many,.
TGCAGTGCTGTGCCCGGACAGGGTAGTCTTCATCGTGGCTACACCTTC,CSAVPGQGSLHRGYTF,TRBJ1-2,TRBV20-1,few,TRBD1
TGTGCCAGCAGTCCTGACGTAATCAAAAACATTCAGTACTTC,CASSPDVIKNIQYF,TRBJ2-4,TRBV6-6,.,.
TGTGCCAGCAGTGAAGTGCGGGGTAGTAATGAAAAACTGTTTTTT,CASSEVRGSNEKLFF,TRBJ1-4,TRBV2,few,.
TGCGCCAGCAGCTCAGACCTCAGAAGCTCCTACAATGAGCAGTTCTTC,CASSSDLRSSYNEQFF,TRBJ2-1,TRBV5-1,few,.
TGTGCCAGCAGCTTGTCCAGGAGCTCCTACAATGAGCAGTTCTTC,CASSLSRSSYNEQFF,TRBJ2-1,TRBV5-4,.,.
TGTGCCAGCAGCTTCAGCGTTACCGGGGAGCTGTTTTTT,CASSFSVTGELFF,TRBJ2-2,TRBV7-3,.,.
TGTGCCAGCTCCACAGGGATTTTCTACGAGCAGTACTTC,CASSTGIFYEQYF,TRBJ2-7,TRBV18,.,.
TGTGCCAGCCAGGACAGGGGTACCGGGGAGCTGTTTTTT,CASQDRGTGELFF,TRBJ2-2,TRBV6-2/TRBV6-3,few,TRBD1